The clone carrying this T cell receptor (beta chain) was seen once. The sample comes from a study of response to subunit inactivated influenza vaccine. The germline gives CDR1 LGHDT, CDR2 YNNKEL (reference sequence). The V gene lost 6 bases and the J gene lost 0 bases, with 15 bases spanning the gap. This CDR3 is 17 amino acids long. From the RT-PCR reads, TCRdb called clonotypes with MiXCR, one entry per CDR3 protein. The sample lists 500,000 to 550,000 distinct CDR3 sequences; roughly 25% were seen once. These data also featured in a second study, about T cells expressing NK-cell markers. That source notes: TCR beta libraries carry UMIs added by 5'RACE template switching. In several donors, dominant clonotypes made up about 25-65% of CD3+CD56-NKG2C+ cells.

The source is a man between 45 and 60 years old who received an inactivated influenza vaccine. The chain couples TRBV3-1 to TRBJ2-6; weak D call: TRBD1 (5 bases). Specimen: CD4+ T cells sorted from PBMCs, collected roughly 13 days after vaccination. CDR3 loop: CASRDAGLSSGANVLTF. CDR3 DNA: TGTGCCAGCAGAGACGCAGGGTTAAGCTCTGGGGCCAACGTCCTGACTTTC.